The 6 T cell receptor beta chains in this list originate from one sample, sequenced in a study of identical twins' blood T cells (dated by TCRdb to the early 2010s). The receptor library was made with 5' RACE. These reads were obtained on an Illumina Genome Analyzer IIx. The public reads were reprocessed in TCRdb via fastp at Q25 and MiXCR, keeping in-frame beta chains. Each record represents a unique CDR3 protein, reported with the most common genes and DNA among its rows. The sample yields a few hundred thousand distinct CDR3 sequences; approximately 30% were counted once. The ten biggest clones cover roughly 5.5% of the sample. Sequencing was performed on PBMCs. The receptors derive from a woman aged 18-50 years in good health.

This clonotype was observed a few times. This chain uses TRBV4-2 with TRBJ2-1, with 8 bases aligning to TRBD2. CDR1 and CDR2 from the germline V gene are LGHNA and YNFKEQ. J gave up 5 bases and V 4 bases, and 7 bases lay outside the gene matches. The CDR3 spans 15 residues. In DNA, the CDR3 is TGTGCCAGCAGCCTTAGACTAGCGCGGGACAATGAGCAGTTCTTC. It specifies CASSLRLARDNEQFF.

For this clonotype: One end of the junction varies from germline; a read error may be responsible. This chain uses TRBV6-5 with TRBJ1-3, with D perhaps matching TRBD1 (5 bases). There are 17 residues in the CDR3. In germline, CDR1 is MNHEY, CDR2 SVGAGI. CDR3 sequence: CTSSYSGRQISGNTIYF. The CDR3 nucleotides are TGTACCAGCAGTTACTCGGGTAGACAGATCTCTGGAAACACCATATATTTT.

The rearrangement uses TRBV20-1 and TRBJ2-3; D gene ambiguous. The CDR3 totals 11 residues. Trimming took 4 bases from V and 10 from J, leaving 12 bases between them. CDR1 is DFQATT, CDR2 SNEGSKA, per germline (reference sequence). CDR3 bases: TGCAGTGCTAACTGGCAGGATGCGCAGTATTTT. This codes for CSANWQDAQYF.

In this sample, this clonotype turned up a few times. This chain connects TRBV4-3 to TRBJ2-2; D is ambiguous. Trimming cost V 0 bases and J 7 bases, with 3 bases left between them. The germline V gene has CDR1 LGHNA and CDR2 YSLEER. The CDR3 totals 12 residues. The CDR3 DNA sequence: TGCGCCAGCAGCCAAGATGGCGGGGAGCTGTTTTTT. It yields the protein CASSQDGGELFF.

This clonotype was seen a handful of times. The V call is TRBV5-1, the J call TRBJ1-1, with D possibly matching TRBD1 (5 bases). V lost 5 bases to trimming and J lost 0 bases, with 11 bases between them. The CDR3 extends over 14 amino acids. Germline CDR1 reads SGHRS; CDR2 reads YFSETQ. The CDR3 sequence: CASSTEGLNTEAFF. The CDR3 nucleotides are TGCGCCAGCAGTACCGAGGGGCTGAACACTGAAGCTTTCTTT.

Comment on this clonotype: A read error is possible here, since a much larger clone lies one base away. For the CDR3, the DNA is TGCGCCAGCGGCGGAACCCATGGCTACACCTTC. Encoded protein: CASGGTHGYTF. The chain uses TRBV5-1 and TRBJ1-2; no clear D. The germline CDR1 and CDR2 sequences are SGHRS and YFSETQ. V was trimmed by 7 bases and J by 6 bases, leaving 10 bases between them. CDR3 length: 11 residues.